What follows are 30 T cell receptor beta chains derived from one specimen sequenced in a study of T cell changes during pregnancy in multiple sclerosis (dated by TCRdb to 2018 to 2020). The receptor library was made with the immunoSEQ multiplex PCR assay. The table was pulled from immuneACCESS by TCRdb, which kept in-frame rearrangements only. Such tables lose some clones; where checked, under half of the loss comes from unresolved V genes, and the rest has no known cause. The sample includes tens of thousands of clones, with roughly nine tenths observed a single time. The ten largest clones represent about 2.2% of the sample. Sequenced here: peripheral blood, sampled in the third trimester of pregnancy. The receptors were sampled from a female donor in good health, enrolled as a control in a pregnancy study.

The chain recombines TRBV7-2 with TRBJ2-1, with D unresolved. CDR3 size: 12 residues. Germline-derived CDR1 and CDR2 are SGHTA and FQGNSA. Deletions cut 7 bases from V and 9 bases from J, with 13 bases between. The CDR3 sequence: CASNPTVGEQFF. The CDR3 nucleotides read TGTGCCAGCAACCCAACTGTTGGTGAGCAGTTCTTC.

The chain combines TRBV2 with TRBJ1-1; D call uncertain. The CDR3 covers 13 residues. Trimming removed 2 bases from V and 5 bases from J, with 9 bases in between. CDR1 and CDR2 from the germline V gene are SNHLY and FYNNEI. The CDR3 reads CASSELSRTEAFF. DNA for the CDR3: TGTGCCAGCAGTGAACTGAGCCGGACTGAAGCTTTCTTT. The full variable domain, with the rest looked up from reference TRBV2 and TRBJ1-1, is EPEVTQTPSHQVTQMGQEVILRCVPISNHLYFYWYRQILGQKVEFLVSFYNNEISEKSEIFDDQFSVERPDGSNFTLKIRSTKLEDSAMYFCASSELSRTEAFFGQGTRLTVV.

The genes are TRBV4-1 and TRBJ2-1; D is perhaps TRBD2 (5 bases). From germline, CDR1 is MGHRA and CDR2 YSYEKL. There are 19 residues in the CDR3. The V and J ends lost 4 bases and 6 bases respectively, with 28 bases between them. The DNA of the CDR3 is TGCGCCAGCAGCCCCGATTCCCTCCCGGGATTCAACGCCTTCAATGAGCAGTTCTTC. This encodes CASSPDSLPGFNAFNEQFF.

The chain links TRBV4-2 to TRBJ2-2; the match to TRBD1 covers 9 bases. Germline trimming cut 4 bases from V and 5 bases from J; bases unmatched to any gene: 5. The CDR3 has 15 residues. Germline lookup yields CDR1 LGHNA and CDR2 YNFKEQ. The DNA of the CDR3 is TGTGCCAGCAGCCTGGGACAGGGTAATACCGGGGAGCTGTTTTTT. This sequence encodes CASSLGQGNTGELFF.

CDR3: CSVSPTVNYGYTF. CDR3 DNA sequence: TGCAGCGTTTCCCCGACAGTTAACTATGGCTACACCTTC. The V gene is TRBV29-1, the J gene TRBJ1-2; D perhaps matches TRBD1 (5 bases). The CDR3 runs 13 residues. V dropped 5 bases and J dropped 1 base, with 11 bases sitting between them. The germline gives CDR1 SQVTM, CDR2 ANQGSEA. Supplemented by reference TRBV29-1 and TRBJ1-2, the full variable domain reads SAVISQKPSRDICQRGTSLTIQCQVDSQVTMMFWYRQQPGQSLTLIATANQGSEATYESGFVIDKFPISRPNLTFSTLTVSNMSPEDSSIYLCSVSPTVNYGYTFGSGTRLTVV.

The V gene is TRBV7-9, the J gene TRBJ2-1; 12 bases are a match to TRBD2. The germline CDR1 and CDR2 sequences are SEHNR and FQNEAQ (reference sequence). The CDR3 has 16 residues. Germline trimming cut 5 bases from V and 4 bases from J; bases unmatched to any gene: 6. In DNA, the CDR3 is TGTGCCAGCAGCCCTAGCGGGAGGGCCCTATACAATGAGCAGTTCTTC. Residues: CASSPSGRALYNEQFF.

The CDR3 is CASSEDPKRTLHF. In DNA, the CDR3 is TGTGCCAGCAGTGAAGACCCCAAGAGAACCCTCCACTTT. The rearrangement uses TRBV6-1 and TRBJ1-6; D unresolved. The CDR3 covers 13 residues. The germline CDR1 and CDR2 sequences are MNHNS and SASEGT. V gave up 1 base and J gave up 14 bases, with 12 bases separating them.

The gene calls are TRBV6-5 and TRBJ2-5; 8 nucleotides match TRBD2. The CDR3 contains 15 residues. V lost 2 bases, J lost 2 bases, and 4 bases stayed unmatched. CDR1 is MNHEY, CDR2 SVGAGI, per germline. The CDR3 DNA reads TGTGCCAGCAGTTACGGCGGGGGGATACAAGAGACCCAGTACTTC. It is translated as CASSYGGGIQETQYF.

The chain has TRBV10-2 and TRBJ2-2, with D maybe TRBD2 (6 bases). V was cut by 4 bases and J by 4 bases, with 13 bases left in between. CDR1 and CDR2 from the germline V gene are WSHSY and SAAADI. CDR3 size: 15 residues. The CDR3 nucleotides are TGCGCCAGCAGTGCCCAGCGGGCGATCACCGGGGAGCTGTTTTTT. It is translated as CASSAQRAITGELFF.

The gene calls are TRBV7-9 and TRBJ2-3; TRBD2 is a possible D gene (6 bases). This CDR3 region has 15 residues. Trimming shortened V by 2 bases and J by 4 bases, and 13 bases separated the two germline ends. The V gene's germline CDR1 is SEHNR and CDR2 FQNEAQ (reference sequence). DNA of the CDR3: TGTGCCAGCAGCTTAACCCTAGCGCGATCAGATACGCAGTATTTT. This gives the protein CASSLTLARSDTQYF. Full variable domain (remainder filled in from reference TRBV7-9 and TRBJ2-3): DTGVSQNPRHKITKRGQNVTFRCDPISEHNRLYWYRQTLGQGPEFLTYFQNEAQLEKSRLLSDRFSAERPKGSFSTLEIQRTEQGDSAMYLCASSLTLARSDTQYFGPGTRLTVL.

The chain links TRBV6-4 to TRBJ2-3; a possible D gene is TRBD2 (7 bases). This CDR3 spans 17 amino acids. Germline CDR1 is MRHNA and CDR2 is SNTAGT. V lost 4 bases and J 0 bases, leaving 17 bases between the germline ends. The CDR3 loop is CASSGRGGGGSTDTQYF. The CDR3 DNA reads TGTGCCAGCAGTGGCCGGGGAGGCGGGGGCAGCACAGATACGCAGTATTTT.

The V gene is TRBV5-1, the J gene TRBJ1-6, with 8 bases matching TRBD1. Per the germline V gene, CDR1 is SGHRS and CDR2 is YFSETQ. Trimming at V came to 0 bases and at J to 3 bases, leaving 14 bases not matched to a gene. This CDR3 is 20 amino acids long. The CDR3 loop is CASSLVGRGPYEVYNSPLHF. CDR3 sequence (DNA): TGCGCCAGCAGCTTGGTTGGCAGGGGGCCCTACGAAGTCTATAATTCACCCCTCCACTTT.

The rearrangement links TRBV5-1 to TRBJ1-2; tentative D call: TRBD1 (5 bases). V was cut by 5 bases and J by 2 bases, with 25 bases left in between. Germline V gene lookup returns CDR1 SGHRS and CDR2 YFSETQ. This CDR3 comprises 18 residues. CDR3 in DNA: TGCGCCAGCAGGAACGGGTTTGTTAGGGGCCTAAAAAACTATGGCTACACCTTC. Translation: CASRNGFVRGLKNYGYTF.

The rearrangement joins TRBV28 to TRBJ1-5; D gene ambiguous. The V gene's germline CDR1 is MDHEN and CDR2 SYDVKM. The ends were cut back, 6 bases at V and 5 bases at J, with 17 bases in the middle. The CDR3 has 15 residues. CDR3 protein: CASREGGNAYQPQHF. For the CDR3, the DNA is TGTGCCAGCAGGGAGGGTGGAAATGCCTATCAGCCCCAGCATTTT.

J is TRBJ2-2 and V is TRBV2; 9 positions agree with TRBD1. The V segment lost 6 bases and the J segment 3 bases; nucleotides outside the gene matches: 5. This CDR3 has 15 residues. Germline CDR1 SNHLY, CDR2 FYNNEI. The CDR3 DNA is TGTGCCAGCAGCCCGGGACAGGGTCACACCGGGGAGCTGTTTTTT. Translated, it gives CASSPGQGHTGELFF.

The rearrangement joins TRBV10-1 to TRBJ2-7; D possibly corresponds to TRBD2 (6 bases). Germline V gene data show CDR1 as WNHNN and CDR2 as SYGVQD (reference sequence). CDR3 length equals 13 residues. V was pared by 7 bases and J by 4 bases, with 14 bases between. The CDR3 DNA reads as TGCGCCAGCAAATCTAGCGAGATATACGAGCAGTACTTC. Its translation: CASKSSEIYEQYF.

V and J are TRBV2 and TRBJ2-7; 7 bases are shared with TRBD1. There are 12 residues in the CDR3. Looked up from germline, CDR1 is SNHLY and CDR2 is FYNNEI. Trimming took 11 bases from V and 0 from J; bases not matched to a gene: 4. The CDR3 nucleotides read TGTGCCGGAAGGGACAGCTCCTACGAGCAGTACTTC. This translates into CAGRDSSYEQYF.

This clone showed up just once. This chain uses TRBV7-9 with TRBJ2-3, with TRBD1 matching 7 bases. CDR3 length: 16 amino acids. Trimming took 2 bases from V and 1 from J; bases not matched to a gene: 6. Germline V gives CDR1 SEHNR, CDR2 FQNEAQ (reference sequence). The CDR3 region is CASSLKQGMRTDTQYF. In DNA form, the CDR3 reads TGTGCCAGCAGCTTAAAACAGGGGATGCGCACAGATACGCAGTATTTT.

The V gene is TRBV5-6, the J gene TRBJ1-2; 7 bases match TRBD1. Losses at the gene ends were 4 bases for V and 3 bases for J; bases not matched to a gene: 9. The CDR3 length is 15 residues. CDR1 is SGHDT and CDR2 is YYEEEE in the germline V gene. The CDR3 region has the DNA TGTGCCAGCAGCGCAGGACAGGACTTATACTATGGCTACACCTTC. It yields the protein CASSAGQDLYYGYTF.

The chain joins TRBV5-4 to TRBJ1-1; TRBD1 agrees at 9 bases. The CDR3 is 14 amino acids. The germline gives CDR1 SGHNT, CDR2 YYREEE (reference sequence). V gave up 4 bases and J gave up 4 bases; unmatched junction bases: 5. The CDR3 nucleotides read TGTGCCAGCAGCCTCGCGACAGGGGGCACTGAAGCTTTCTTT. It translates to CASSLATGGTEAFF.

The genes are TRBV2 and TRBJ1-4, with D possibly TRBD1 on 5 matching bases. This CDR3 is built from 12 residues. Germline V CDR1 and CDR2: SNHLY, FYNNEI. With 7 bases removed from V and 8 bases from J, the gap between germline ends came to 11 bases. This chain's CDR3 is CASKRGTEKLFF. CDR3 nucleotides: TGTGCCAGCAAACGGGGGACCGAAAAACTGTTTTTT.

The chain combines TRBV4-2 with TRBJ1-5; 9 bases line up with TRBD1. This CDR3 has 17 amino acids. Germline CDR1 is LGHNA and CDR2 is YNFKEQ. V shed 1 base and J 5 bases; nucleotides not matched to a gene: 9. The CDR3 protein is CASSQVSHDRGDQPQHF. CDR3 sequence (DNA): TGTGCCAGCAGCCAAGTTTCCCACGACAGGGGGGATCAGCCCCAGCATTTT.

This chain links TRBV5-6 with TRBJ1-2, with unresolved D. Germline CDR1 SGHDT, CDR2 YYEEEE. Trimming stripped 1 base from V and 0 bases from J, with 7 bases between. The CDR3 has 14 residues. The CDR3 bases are TGTGCCAGCAGCTTGTGGCAGTCTAACTATGGCTACACCTTC. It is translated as CASSLWQSNYGYTF.

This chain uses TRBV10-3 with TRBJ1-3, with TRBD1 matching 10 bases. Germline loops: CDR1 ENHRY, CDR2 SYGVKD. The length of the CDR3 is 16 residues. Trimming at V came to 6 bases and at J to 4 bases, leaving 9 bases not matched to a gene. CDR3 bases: TGTGCCATCAGCCAGGGACAGGGGAGGTCAGGAAACACCATATATTTT. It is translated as CAISQGQGRSGNTIYF.

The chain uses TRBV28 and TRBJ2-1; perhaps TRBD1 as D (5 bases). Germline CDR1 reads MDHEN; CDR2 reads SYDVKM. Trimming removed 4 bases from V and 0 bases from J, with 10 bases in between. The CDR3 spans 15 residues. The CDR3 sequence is CASSWGPSSYNEQFF. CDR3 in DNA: TGTGCCAGCAGTTGGGGCCCTAGCTCCTACAATGAGCAGTTCTTC.

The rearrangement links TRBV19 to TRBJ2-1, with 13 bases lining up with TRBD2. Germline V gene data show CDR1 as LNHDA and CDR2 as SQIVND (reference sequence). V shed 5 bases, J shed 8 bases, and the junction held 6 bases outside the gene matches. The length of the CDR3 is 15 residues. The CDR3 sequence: CASSWTSGSWDEQFF. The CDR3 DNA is TGTGCCAGTAGTTGGACTAGCGGGAGTTGGGATGAGCAGTTCTTC.

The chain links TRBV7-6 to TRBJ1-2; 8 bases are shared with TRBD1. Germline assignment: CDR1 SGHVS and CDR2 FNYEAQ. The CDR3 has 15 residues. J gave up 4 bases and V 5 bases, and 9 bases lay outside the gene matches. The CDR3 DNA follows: TGTGCCAGCAGCCCCGGACAGGGATTCTCCTATGGCTACACCTTC. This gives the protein CASSPGQGFSYGYTF.

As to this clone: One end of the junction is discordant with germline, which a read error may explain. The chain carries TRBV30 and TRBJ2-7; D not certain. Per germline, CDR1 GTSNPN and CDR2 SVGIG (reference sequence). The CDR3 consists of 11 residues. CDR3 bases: TGTGCCTGGAGTGTCTCCCACGAGCAGTACTTC. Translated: CAWSVSHEQYF.

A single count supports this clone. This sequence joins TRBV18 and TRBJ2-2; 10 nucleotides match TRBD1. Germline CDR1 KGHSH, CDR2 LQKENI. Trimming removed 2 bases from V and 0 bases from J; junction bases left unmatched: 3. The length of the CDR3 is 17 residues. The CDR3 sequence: CASSPRGTGANTGELFF. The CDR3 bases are TGTGCCAGCTCACCAAGAGGGACAGGGGCGAACACCGGGGAGCTGTTTTTT.

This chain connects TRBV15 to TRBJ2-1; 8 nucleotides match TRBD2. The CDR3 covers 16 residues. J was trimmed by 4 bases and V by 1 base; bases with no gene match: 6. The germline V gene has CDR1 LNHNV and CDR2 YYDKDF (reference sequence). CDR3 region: CATSRGELADYNEQFF. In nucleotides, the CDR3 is TGTGCCACCAGCAGAGGAGAACTAGCGGATTACAATGAGCAGTTCTTC.